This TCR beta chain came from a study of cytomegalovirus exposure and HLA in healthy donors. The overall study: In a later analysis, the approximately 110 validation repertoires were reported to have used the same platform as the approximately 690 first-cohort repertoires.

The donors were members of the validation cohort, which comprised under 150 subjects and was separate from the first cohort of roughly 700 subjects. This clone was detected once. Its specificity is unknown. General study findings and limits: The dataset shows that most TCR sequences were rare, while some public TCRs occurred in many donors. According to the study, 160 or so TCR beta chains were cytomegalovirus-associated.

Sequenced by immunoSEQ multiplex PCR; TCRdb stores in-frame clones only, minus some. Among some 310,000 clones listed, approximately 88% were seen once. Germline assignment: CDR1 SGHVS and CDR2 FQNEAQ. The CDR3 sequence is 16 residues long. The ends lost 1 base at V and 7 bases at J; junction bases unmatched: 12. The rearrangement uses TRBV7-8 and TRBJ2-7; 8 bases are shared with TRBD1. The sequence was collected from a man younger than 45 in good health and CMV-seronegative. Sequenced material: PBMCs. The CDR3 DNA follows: TGTGCCAGCAGCTTAGGGGCTTGGGACAGGACAATTGAGCAGTACTTC. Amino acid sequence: CASSLGAWDRTIEQYF.